Sequencing of this TCR beta chain was carried out in a study of T cells in Graves' hyperthyroidism and ophthalmopathy. On this clonotype itself: Its antigen is unidentified.

The source material, RNA transcripts, was used to amplify TCR beta CDR3 regions. HTBI primers were employed in a first-round RT-PCR of the TCR CDR3. TCRdb re-called the multiplex PCR reads through MiXCR, storing one row per CDR3 protein. This sample has nearly 600,000 distinct CDR3 sequences, with 14% found just once. Ophthalmopathy in the patients scored at least 3 on Clinical Activity Score and at least 4 on NOSPECS grade, lasting under 3 months. Reasons for excluding patients were uncontrolled infection, other autoimmune disease, pregnancy or lactation. In germline, CDR1 is SGHNT, CDR2 YYREEE (reference sequence). Trimming took 1 base from V and 4 from J; bases not matched to a gene: 5. This CDR3 has 15 amino acids. Study conclusions and caveats: In the analysis, a 13 V-J model separated ophthalmopathy from stable hyperthyroidism. Blood shared most expanded thyroid clonotypes above 0.001.

The TCR was taken from a woman between 18 and 29 years old with Graves' ophthalmopathy. Source material: blood. V and J are TRBV5-4 and TRBJ2-1; 7 bases map to TRBD2. As DNA, the CDR3 is TGTGCCAGCAGCTTGACGGGAGGACTGTACAATGAGCAGTTCTTC. Amino acid sequence: CASSLTGGLYNEQFF.